This is a list of T cell receptor beta chains from one sample in a study of shared clonotypes between healthy human individuals. TCRdb's copy holds only in-frame clones and misses some; the assay was immunoSEQ multiplex PCR. The profile shows around 2,100,000 clones, over 85% of them singletons. The sample comprised naive CD8+ T cells sorted from blood. Every receptor here comes from a man between 18 and 29 years old in good health. Each CDR3 is given with its conserved first and last residue. A D gene is named only where the DNA matches it firmly. Size is stated for part of the rows, as once, few or many counts, or as a class when the clone is expanded.

V,size,D,J,CDR3,DNA
TRBV27,.,.,TRBJ2-4,CASSPLRVDKNIQYF,TGTGCCAGCAGTCCCCTAAGGGTGGACAAAAACATTCAGTACTTC
TRBV4-1,.,.,TRBJ1-2,CASSQGAAGTYYGYTF,TGCGCCAGCAGCCAAGGAGCAGCCGGGACATACTATGGCTACACCTTC
TRBV5-4,.,.,TRBJ1-1,CASSPDGTEAFF,TGTGCCAGCAGCCCAGACGGGACAGAAGCTTTCTTT
TRBV7-9,.,TRBD2,TRBJ2-1,CASSLPSSGMYNEQFF,TGTGCCAGCAGTTTACCGTCTAGCGGGATGTACAATGAGCAGTTCTTC
TRBV27,.,TRBD1,TRBJ1-1,CASSPTGALDTEAFF,TGTGCCAGCAGCCCAACAGGGGCTCTCGACACTGAAGCTTTCTTT
TRBV5-1,.,.,TRBJ2-7,CASSLAVDSSYEQYF,TGCGCCAGCAGCTTGGCGGTGGACAGCTCCTACGAGCAGTACTTC
TRBV5-8,.,.,TRBJ1-4,CASSVDREKLFF,TGTGCCAGCAGCGTTGACAGAGAAAAACTGTTTTTT
TRBV7-9,.,.,TRBJ1-2,CASSPNARTNYGYTF,TGTGCCAGCAGCCCTAATGCCAGAACTAACTATGGCTACACCTTC
TRBV27,.,.,TRBJ2-7,CASSLEQVGPTYEQYF,TGTGCCAGCAGTTTAGAACAAGTGGGGCCAACCTACGAGCAGTACTTC
TRBV5-1,once,.,TRBJ2-3,CASSLGPGTPVDTDTQYF,TGCGCCAGCAGCTTGGGGCCGGGGACTCCTGTAGACACAGATACGCAGTATTTT
TRBV2,.,.,TRBJ2-7,CASNGHGYEQYF,TGTGCCAGCAATGGACACGGCTACGAGCAGTACTTC
TRBV28,.,.,TRBJ2-3,CASSFAGISTDTQYF,TGTGCCAGCAGTTTTGCGGGAATTAGCACAGATACGCAGTATTTT
TRBV30,.,.,TRBJ1-5,CAWSPGQHSNQPQHF,TGTGCCTGGAGCCCGGGGCAGCATAGCAATCAGCCCCAGCATTTT
TRBV6-6,.,TRBD2,TRBJ2-5,CASSYWAGDETQYF,TGTGCCAGCAGTTACTGGGCGGGAGACGAGACCCAGTACTTC
TRBV29-1,.,TRBD2,TRBJ2-3,CSVEDFPAGGPVATDTQYF,TGCAGCGTTGAAGATTTCCCGGCGGGGGGGCCAGTGGCAACAGATACGCAGTATTTT
TRBV6-5,.,.,TRBJ1-6,CASSFGTFDNSPLHF,TGTGCCAGCAGTTTCGGGACTTTCGATAATTCACCCCTCCACTTT
TRBV5-1,.,.,TRBJ1-2,CASSLGDGYGYTF,TGCGCCAGCAGCTTGGGGGACGGCTATGGCTACACCTTC
TRBV7-3,.,.,TRBJ2-7,CASSPTGFGDEQYF,TGTGCCAGCAGCCCCACCGGGTTCGGGGACGAGCAGTACTTC
TRBV5-8,.,TRBD1,TRBJ1-2,CASSELGPTGTGYGYTF,TGTGCCAGCAGCGAGCTTGGACCGACAGGGACGGGCTATGGCTACACCTTC
TRBV11-2,once,TRBD2,TRBJ2-5,CASSLVASGRPIETQYF,TGTGCCAGCAGCTTAGTGGCTAGCGGCCGACCAATAGAGACCCAGTACTTC
TRBV5-1,.,TRBD1,TRBJ2-7,CASSPGQGVIYEQYF,TGCGCCAGCAGCCCCGGACAGGGGGTAATTTACGAGCAGTACTTC
TRBV7-2,.,.,TRBJ2-7,CASSSLLPIEQYF,TGTGCCAGCAGCTCCCTGCTCCCTATTGAGCAGTACTTC
TRBV29-1,once,.,TRBJ1-2,CSVVPTGTHYGYTF,TGCAGCGTTGTCCCAACCGGGACCCACTATGGCTACACCTTC
TRBV5-6,.,.,TRBJ2-7,CASSLWGTYEQYF,TGTGCCAGCAGCTTGTGGGGGACCTACGAGCAGTACTTC
TRBV5-4,once,TRBD2,TRBJ2-3,CASSVGTSTSTDTQYF,TGTGCCAGCAGCGTTGGGACTAGCACTAGCACAGATACGCAGTATTTT
TRBV14,.,.,TRBJ2-1,CASSQVLAVTYNEQFF,TGTGCCAGCAGCCAAGTACTTGCGGTTACCTACAATGAGCAGTTCTTC
TRBV5-1,.,.,TRBJ2-2,CASSLEGFANTGELFF,TGCGCCAGCAGCTTGGAAGGGTTCGCGAACACCGGGGAGCTGTTTTTT
TRBV2,.,TRBD1,TRBJ2-7,CASSDPGGQYEQYF,TGTGCCAGCAGTGACCCAGGGGGCCAGTACGAGCAGTACTTC
TRBV6-5,.,TRBD2,TRBJ2-7,CASSYERGPHYEQYF,TGTGCCAGCAGTTACGAGCGGGGACCCCACTACGAGCAGTACTTC
TRBV7-9,.,.,TRBJ2-5,CASSLIGNQETQYF,TGTGCCAGCAGCTTAATCGGGAATCAGGAGACCCAGTACTTC
TRBV29-1,once,TRBD1,TRBJ2-7,CSVILTGLLTYEQYF,TGCAGCGTCATCCTGACAGGGTTGCTAACCTACGAGCAGTACTTC
TRBV4-3,.,.,TRBJ2-5,CASSQVRDLETQYF,TGCGCCAGCAGCCAAGTTAGGGATTTGGAGACCCAGTACTTC
TRBV5-1,.,.,TRBJ2-7,CASSLAQGLTVYEQYF,TGCGCCAGCAGCTTGGCCCAGGGGCTCACGGTCTACGAGCAGTACTTC
TRBV5-8,.,.,TRBJ2-7,CASSLASGEQYF,TGTGCCAGCAGCTTGGCTTCGGGCGAGCAGTACTTC
TRBV19,.,.,TRBJ2-7,CASTRKGLDEQYF,TGTGCCAGTACAAGGAAGGGGCTCGACGAGCAGTACTTC